This entry lists 18 T cell receptor beta chains sequenced from one sample in a study of T-cell memory formation after mild COVID-19. TCRdb called the 5' RACE reads again in MiXCR, with one record for every CDR3 protein. Altogether under 200,000 distinct CDR3 sequences are present, roughly 10% being singletons, with the ten largest covering 3.5% to 4%. Sequencing was performed on PBMCs or a T cell subset sorted from them (not recorded which). These receptors all stem from a man younger than 35 who had mild COVID-19 (a few samples of this study predate the infection). Cell type and time point are not known.

This clonotype has more than one count but fewer than ten. CDR3 coding DNA: TGTGCCAGCAGAACCGGGACAGGGGGCGGTGAGCAGTTCTTC. Protein sequence: CASRTGTGGGEQFF. The chain carries TRBV6-4 and TRBJ2-1, with 12 bases matching TRBD1. Germline loops: CDR1 MRHNA, CDR2 SNTAGT. The V and J ends lost 6 bases and 9 bases, in that order; junction bases with no gene match: 6. The CDR3 runs to 14 residues.

The rearrangement uses TRBV11-3 and TRBJ2-7, with D possibly matching TRBD2 (5 bases). The V and J ends lost 1 base and 8 bases respectively, with 9 bases between them. Looked up from germline, CDR1 is SGHNT and CDR2 is YENEEA. The CDR3 consists of 12 residues. Written as DNA, the CDR3 is TGTGCCAGCAGCTTAGGTCCGGGAAAGCAGTACTTC. This sequence encodes CASSLGPGKQYF.

CDR3 DNA sequence: TGTGCCAGCAGCTTGGCCAACCAGGGCACAGATACGCAGTATTTT. Translation gives CASSLANQGTDTQYF. This chain connects TRBV5-6 to TRBJ2-3; D ambiguous. V was trimmed by 0 bases and J by 1 base, leaving 9 bases between them. Looked up from germline, CDR1 is SGHDT and CDR2 is YYEEEE. CDR3 length: 15 amino acids.

Ten or more counts support this clonotype. The V gene is TRBV5-1, the J gene TRBJ2-1; D possibly corresponds to TRBD2 (5 bases). Germline CDR1 reads SGHRS; CDR2 reads YFSETQ. The length of the CDR3 is 16 residues. The ends were cut back, 3 bases at V and 9 bases at J, with 22 bases in the middle. CDR3 in DNA: TGCGCCAGCAGCTCCCCGGTGGGAGTCTATTCTCTTGAGCAGTTCTTC. Protein: CASSSPVGVYSLEQFF. Supplemented by reference TRBV5-1 and TRBJ2-1, the full variable domain reads KAGVTQTPRYLIKTRGQQVTLSCSPISGHRSVSWYQQTPGQGLQFLFEYFSETQRNKGNFPGRFSGRQFSNSRSEMNVSTLELGDSALYLCASSSPVGVYSLEQFFGPGTRLTVL.

This clonotype was detected ten times or more. This sequence joins TRBV7-9 and TRBJ2-3; no clear D gene. The germline V gene encodes CDR1 SEHNR and CDR2 FQNEAQ (reference sequence). Trimming stripped 5 bases from V and 0 bases from J, with 6 bases between. The CDR3 is 13 residues long. The CDR3 loop reads CASSLMSTDTQYF. The CDR3 region has the DNA TGTGCCAGCAGCCTAATGAGCACAGATACGCAGTATTTT.

V gene TRBV11-2 combines with J gene TRBJ2-3; D perhaps matches TRBD2 (5 bases). This CDR3 has 15 amino acids. Germline assignment: CDR1 SGHAT and CDR2 FQNNGV. Trimming removed 6 bases at V and 0 bases at J, with 13 bases between. The CDR3 nucleotides are TGTGCCAGCAGTGTGTGGGTAGCGAGCACAGATACGCAGTATTTT. Residues: CASSVWVASTDTQYF.

This chain's CDR3 is CASSWATNTEAFF. CDR3 bases: TGTGCCAGCAGCTGGGCAACAAACACTGAAGCTTTCTTT. The V call is TRBV3-1, the J call TRBJ1-1, with unresolved D. The V gene's germline CDR1 is LGHDT and CDR2 YNNKEL (reference sequence). The CDR3 runs to 13 residues. V lost 5 bases and J lost 2, with 9 bases in between.

At least ten counts were recorded for this clonotype. The chain carries TRBV11-2 and TRBJ2-7; no reliable D call. CDR3 length equals 11 residues. V was trimmed by 5 bases and J by 2 bases, leaving 4 bases between them. Germline CDR1 reads SGHAT; CDR2 reads FQNNGV. The DNA of the CDR3 is TGTGCCAGCAGCGACACCTACGAGCAGTACGTC. It yields the protein CASSDTYEQYV.

V gene TRBV4-3 combines with J gene TRBJ2-6, with D uncertain. Per the germline V gene, CDR1 is LGHNA and CDR2 is YSLEER. The CDR3 runs 18 residues. V lost 0 bases and J 1 base, leaving 13 bases between the germline ends. This CDR3 reads CASSQEVLAGSGANVLTF. CDR3 sequence (DNA): TGCGCCAGCAGCCAAGAAGTCCTGGCTGGTTCTGGGGCCAACGTCCTGACTTTC.

The rearrangement links TRBV29-1 to TRBJ2-2; tentative D call: TRBD1 (6 bases). The V gene lost 5 bases and the J gene lost 1 base, with 11 bases spanning the gap. Germline assignment: CDR1 SQVTM and CDR2 ANQGSEA. The CDR3 has 14 amino acids. CDR3 residues: CSVQGQWNTGELFF. In DNA form, the CDR3 reads TGCAGCGTTCAGGGGCAATGGAACACCGGGGAGCTGTTTTTT.

The rearrangement links TRBV12-3 or TRBV12-4 to TRBJ2-5; D gene ambiguous. The V end was cut by 3 bases, the J end by 4 bases, with 6 bases between. The CDR3 covers 12 residues. CDR3 sequence reads: CASSFDPETQYF. As DNA, the CDR3 is TGTGCCAGCAGTTTTGATCCAGAGACCCAGTACTTC.

V gene TRBV7-9 combines with J gene TRBJ2-5; no clear D gene. This CDR3 spans 13 amino acids. Germline assignment: CDR1 SEHNR and CDR2 FQNEAQ (reference sequence). V was pared by 3 bases and J by 4 bases, with 9 bases between. The CDR3 nucleotides read TGTGCCAGCAGCTTCGGCCAGCCAGAGACCCAGTACTTC. Protein: CASSFGQPETQYF.

This clonotype was counted a few times. The chain uses TRBV3-1 and TRBJ2-3; D is uncertain. Germline V gives CDR1 LGHDT, CDR2 YNNKEL (reference sequence). The V gene lost 0 bases and the J gene lost 12 bases, with 13 bases spanning the gap. CDR3 length equals 13 residues. The CDR3, as DNA: TGTGCCAGCAGCCAAGATGCGCGGCAGACACAGTATTTT. Translating it yields CASSQDARQTQYF.

The DNA for the CDR3 is TGTGCCAGCAGCTTAGACGGGGCGACGTCCGGGGAGCTGTTTTTT. Its protein is CASSLDGATSGELFF. The rearrangement links TRBV11-3 to TRBJ2-2; D is possibly TRBD1 or TRBD2 (5 bases each). The CDR3 is made up of 15 amino acids. The germline V gene encodes CDR1 SGHNT and CDR2 YENEEA. Trimming pared 0 bases from V and 6 bases from J, leaving 11 bases between.

The chain recombines TRBV10-3 with TRBJ2-3; 11 bases are shared with TRBD2. CDR1 and CDR2 from the germline V gene are ENHRY and SYGVKD. This CDR3 has 16 residues. Germline trimming cut 10 bases from V and 4 bases from J; bases unmatched to any gene: 13. CDR3 DNA sequence: TGTGCCACCGGGGCGACTAGCGGGGCTCTATCAGATACGCAGTATTTT. This sequence encodes CATGATSGALSDTQYF.

This clonotype was seen many times. This sequence joins TRBV28 and TRBJ1-5; D is perhaps TRBD1 (5 bases). In germline, CDR1 is MDHEN, CDR2 SYDVKM. CDR3 length: 14 amino acids. Trimming pared 1 base from V and 5 bases from J, leaving 9 bases between. CDR3 amino acids: CASSLLAGHQPQHF. The CDR3 DNA sequence: TGTGCCAGCAGTTTATTGGCAGGGCATCAGCCCCAGCATTTT. The variable domain in full, completed from reference TRBV28 and TRBJ1-5, reads DVKVTQSSRYLVKRTGEKVFLECVQDMDHENMFWYRQDPGLGLRLIYFSYDVKMKEKGDIPEGYSVSREKKERFSLILESASTNQTSMYLCASSLLAGHQPQHFGDGTRLSIL.

The sample holds a few counts of this clonotype. The rearrangement links TRBV27 to TRBJ1-6; D perhaps matches TRBD1 (5 bases). V lost 7 bases and J 14 bases, leaving 21 bases between the germline ends. Germline assignment: CDR1 MNHEY and CDR2 SMNVEV (reference sequence). The CDR3 is 14 residues long. CDR3: CASTSQGTGLALHF. The CDR3 region has the DNA TGTGCCAGCACCTCTCAGGGCACTGGGCTGGCCCTCCACTTT.

Here the CDR3 reads CASKGQGTYEQYF. CDR3 sequence (DNA): TGCGCCAGCAAGGGACAGGGGACCTACGAGCAGTACTTC. The V gene is TRBV10-2, the J gene TRBJ2-7; 10 nucleotides align to TRBD1. Germline CDR1 and CDR2: WSHSY and SAAADI. J gave up 2 bases and V 7 bases, and 2 bases lay outside the gene matches. CDR3 length: 13 amino acids.